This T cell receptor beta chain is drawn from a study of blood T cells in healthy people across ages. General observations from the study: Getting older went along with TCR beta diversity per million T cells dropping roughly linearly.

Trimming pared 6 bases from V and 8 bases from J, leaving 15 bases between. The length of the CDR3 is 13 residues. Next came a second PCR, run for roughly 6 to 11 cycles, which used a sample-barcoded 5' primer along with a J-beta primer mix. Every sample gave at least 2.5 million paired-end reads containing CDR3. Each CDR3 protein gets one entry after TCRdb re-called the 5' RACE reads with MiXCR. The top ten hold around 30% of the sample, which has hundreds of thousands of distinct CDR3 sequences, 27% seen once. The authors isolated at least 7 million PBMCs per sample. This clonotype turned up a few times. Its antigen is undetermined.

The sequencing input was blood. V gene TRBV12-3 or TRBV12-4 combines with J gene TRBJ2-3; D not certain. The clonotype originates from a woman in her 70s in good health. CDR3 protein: CASSLMDSGTQYF. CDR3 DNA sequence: TGTGCCAGCAGCTTAATGGATAGTGGTACGCAGTATTTT.